The 15 T cell receptor beta chains reported below all come from one sample, sequenced in a study of cytomegalovirus exposure and HLA in healthy donors. Data came from immunoSEQ multiplex PCR; TCRdb stores just in-frame clones and leaves some out. Here the sample spans 160,000 or so clones, 84% being singletons. The sample was PBMCs. Every receptor here comes from a man aged 25 to 40 in good health and CMV-seropositive.

The rearrangement links TRBV6-5 to TRBJ2-5, with 8 bases identical to TRBD1. The junction had 11 bases not matched to a gene; V was cut back by 4 bases and J by 4 bases. The CDR3 has 16 residues. Germline lookup yields CDR1 MNHEY and CDR2 SVGAGI. The CDR3 protein is CASSSYNQGARETQYF. DNA of the CDR3: TGTGCCAGCAGTTCATATAATCAGGGGGCGAGAGAGACCCAGTACTTC.

The rearrangement joins TRBV19 to TRBJ2-2; D gene unclear. Looked up from germline, CDR1 is LNHDA and CDR2 is SQIVND (reference sequence). This CDR3 spans 16 amino acids. Trimming left V 6 bases short and J 0 bases short, with 14 bases between. CDR3 residues: CASSLPLGANTGELFF. CDR3 DNA sequence: TGTGCCAGTAGCCTCCCTCTAGGTGCGAACACCGGGGAGCTGTTTTTT.

The chain is built from TRBV7-3 and TRBJ2-2, with D unresolved. V was cut by 4 bases and J by 1 base, with 7 bases left in between. Germline assignment: CDR1 SGHTA and CDR2 FQGTGA. The CDR3 runs 14 residues. The CDR3 DNA reads as TGTGCCAGCAGCTCCCGTATGAACACCGGGGAGCTGTTTTTT. This encodes CASSSRMNTGELFF.

V is TRBV11-2 and J is TRBJ2-3; 7 bases match TRBD1. The trim removed 1 base at V and 0 bases at J, leaving 7 bases unmatched. CDR3 length: 17 amino acids. CDR1 is SGHAT and CDR2 is FQNNGV in the germline V gene. CDR3 nucleotides: TGTGCCAGCAGCTTAGCCGACAGGGTAGCGAGCACAGATACGCAGTATTTT. It codes for CASSLADRVASTDTQYF.

CDR3 protein: CASSKREGRDTQYF. In DNA, the CDR3 is TGTGCCAGCAGTAAGCGGGAGGGAAGAGATACGCAGTATTTT. The V gene is TRBV11-2, the J gene TRBJ2-3; 10 positions agree with TRBD2. The junction had 5 bases not matched to a gene; V was cut back by 6 bases and J by 5 bases. The CDR3 extends over 14 amino acids. Germline V gene lookup returns CDR1 SGHAT and CDR2 FQNNGV. The full variable domain, rest sourced from reference TRBV11-2 and TRBJ2-3, is EAGVAQSPRYKIIEKRQSVAFWCNPISGHATLYWYQQILGQGPKLLIQFQNNGVVDDSQLPKDRFSAERLKGVDSTLKIQPAKLEDSAVYLCASSKREGRDTQYFGPGTRLTVL.

This clone showed up just a few times. The chain recombines TRBV2 with TRBJ1-6; D gene unclear. The germline gives CDR1 SNHLY, CDR2 FYNNEI. The ends were cut back, 7 bases at V and 4 bases at J, with 11 bases in the middle. The CDR3 is 14 amino acids. The CDR3 DNA sequence: TGTGCCAGCATCCCGAGGCTATATAATTCACCCCTCCACTTT. It is translated as CASIPRLYNSPLHF.

The chain recombines TRBV10-3 with TRBJ2-7; weak D call: TRBD2 (5 bases). CDR1 is ENHRY, CDR2 SYGVKD, per germline. The V end lost 2 bases, the J end lost 2 bases, and 16 bases lay between the germline ends. The CDR3 length is 16 residues. CDR3 sequence (DNA): TGTGCCATCAGTGAGCCTCTGAGCGGAGCTACCTACGAGCAGTACTTC. As protein: CAISEPLSGATYEQYF.

The table lists this clone with a count of one. This chain uses TRBV4-3 with TRBJ2-1; the match to TRBD2 covers 10 bases. Looked up from germline, CDR1 is LGHNA and CDR2 is YSLEER. The CDR3 has 19 residues. J gave up 3 bases and V 0 bases, and 11 bases lay outside the gene matches. CDR3 nucleotides: TGCGCCAGCAGCCAAGACGCCGTGGGAGAGCGGGGGGGCTACAATGAGCAGTTCTTC. Protein sequence: CASSQDAVGERGGYNEQFF.

V usage is TRBV30 and J usage is TRBJ2-7; no definite D call. Germline V gene sequence: CDR1 GTSNPN, CDR2 SVGIG (reference sequence). CDR3 length: 11 residues. With 2 bases removed from V and 5 bases from J, the gap between germline ends came to 7 bases. As DNA, the CDR3 is TGTGCCTGGAGTAGGAGCGACGAGCAGTACTTC. Protein product: CAWSRSDEQYF.

This clone was counted between two and nine times. This chain connects TRBV7-6 to TRBJ2-7; 11 positions match TRBD1. The germline V gene encodes CDR1 SGHVS and CDR2 FNYEAQ. The CDR3 has 15 amino acids. V lost 4 bases, J lost 0 bases, and 2 bases stayed unmatched. Here the CDR3 reads CASSSGTGGSYEQYF. DNA of the CDR3: TGTGCCAGCAGCTCCGGGACAGGGGGCTCCTACGAGCAGTACTTC.

The chain combines TRBV29-1 with TRBJ2-1; 7 bases are a match to TRBD1. CDR1 is SQVTM and CDR2 is ANQGSEA in the germline V gene. There are 10 residues in the CDR3. The V and J ends lost 7 bases and 6 bases, in that order; junction bases with no gene match: 0. The CDR3 DNA follows: TGCAGCGCAGGGGGCAATGAGCAGTTCTTC. Translating gives CSAGGNEQFF.

This chain connects TRBV7-6 to TRBJ2-5; D may be TRBD2 (5 bases). This CDR3 has 16 residues. Between the trimmed V and J ends, which lost 1 base and 3 bases, there was a span of 15 bases. Germline lookup yields CDR1 SGHVS and CDR2 FNYEAQ. The CDR3 DNA is TGTGCCAGCAGCTTAGAAGGCGGACTGTTGAAAGAGACCCAGTACTTC. Translated: CASSLEGGLLKETQYF.

The chain uses TRBV5-5 and TRBJ1-2; D call uncertain. Germline CDR1 is SGHKS and CDR2 is YYEKEE (reference sequence). CDR3 length: 15 amino acids. V lost 1 base, J lost 4 bases, and 14 bases lay in between. The CDR3 region has the DNA TGTGCCAGCAGCTTGCGGTTTGGCGGACTCTATGGCTACACCTTC. Residues: CASSLRFGGLYGYTF.

V is TRBV5-1 and J is TRBJ1-5; D may be TRBD1 (5 bases). This CDR3 has 13 amino acids. Germline V gene data show CDR1 as SGHRS and CDR2 as YFSETQ. V lost 1 base and J lost 6, with 8 bases in between. Here the CDR3 DNA reads TGCGCCAGCAGCTTGTCAGGGCTTCAGCCCCAGCATTTT. Amino acids: CASSLSGLQPQHF.

The chain uses TRBV2 and TRBJ1-5, with D perhaps TRBD1 (6 bases). The CDR3 sequence is 14 residues long. The V end lost 6 bases, the J end lost 3 bases, and 12 bases lay between the germline ends. CDR1 is SNHLY, CDR2 FYNNEI, per germline. The CDR3 region has the DNA TGTGCCAGCAGAATTGACAGGTTCAATCAGCCCCAGCATTTT. As protein: CASRIDRFNQPQHF.